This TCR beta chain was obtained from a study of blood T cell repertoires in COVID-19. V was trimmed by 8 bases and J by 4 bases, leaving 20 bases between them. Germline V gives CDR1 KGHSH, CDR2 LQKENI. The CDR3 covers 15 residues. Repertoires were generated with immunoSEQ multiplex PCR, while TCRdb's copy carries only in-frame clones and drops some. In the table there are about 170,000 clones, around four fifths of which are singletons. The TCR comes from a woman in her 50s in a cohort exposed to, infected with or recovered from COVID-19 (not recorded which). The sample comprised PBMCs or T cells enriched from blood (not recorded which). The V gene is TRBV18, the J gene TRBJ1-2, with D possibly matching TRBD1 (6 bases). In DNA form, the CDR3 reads TGTGCCAGCCAAAACGAAACTGCAGGGGTCTATGGCTACACCTTC. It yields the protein CASQNETAGVYGYTF.